This entry concerns a single TCR beta chain. Looked up from germline, CDR1 is LNHDA and CDR2 is SQIVND (reference sequence). The CDR3 contains 15 residues. V lost 0 bases, J lost 2 bases, and 8 bases lay in between. The data originate from a study of blood T cell repertoires in COVID-19. Across the study: COVID-19 samples from acute and convalescent phases originated in the United States, Italy and Spain. Sources were T cells, B-cell-depleted T cells, or PBMCs; the material itself was cDNA or gDNA.

In the source study's methods: The assay estimated nucleated cells by amplifying reference gene primers. Only in-frame clones appear in the TCRdb table, and some are missing; sequencing was by immunoSEQ multiplex PCR. That table is the source of V, J and clone size, and D and trimming were worked out from the DNA. The sample lists about 26,000 clones; 82% were seen once. The rearrangement links TRBV19 to TRBJ1-3; D not resolved. The clonotype was recovered from a human donor in a cohort sampled during active COVID-19. Sequencing was carried out using peripheral blood. DNA for the CDR3: TGTGCCAGTAGTATAGACCGTTCCCCTGGAAACACCATATATTTT. Protein: CASSIDRSPGNTIYF.